This TCR beta chain derives from a study of cytotoxic CD8 clonotypes in ibrutinib-treated CLL. Background on the study: Mean per-sample yields comprised around 260,000 productive templates and roughly 86,000 productive rearrangements.

Clones were sequenced by immunoSEQ multiplex PCR, and TCRdb holds only the in-frame ones, with some missing. Of 49,000 or so clones listed, 53% are singletons. Germline CDR1 is KGHSH and CDR2 is LQKENI. The V gene lost 8 bases and the J gene lost 0 bases, with 11 bases spanning the gap. This CDR3 is built from 14 residues. This material consisted of PBMCs, taken after 12 months of ibrutinib treatment. The rearrangement links TRBV18 to TRBJ2-1; D is undetermined. This TCR came from a human donor with chronic lymphocytic leukemia. CDR3 DNA sequence: TGTGCCAGCCTCAGGACGAGCTCCTACAATGAGCAGTTCTTC. Encoded protein: CASLRTSSYNEQFF.